A selection of T cell receptor beta chains follows, all from one sample in a study of cytomegalovirus exposure and HLA in healthy donors. The method was immunoSEQ multiplex PCR; TCRdb's version includes in-frame clones alone and lacks a portion of them. This table holds around 260,000 clones, less than 95% found once. The source material was PBMCs. These receptors all stem from a young woman in good health and CMV-seronegative. Each CDR3 is given with its conserved first and last residue. Fields, in order: D gene, V gene, clone size, J gene, CDR3 DNA, CDR3 protein. D genes are given only for firm matches. Only part of the rows carry a size: once, few, many, or a class if the clone is expanded.

TRBD2,TRBV9,-,TRBJ2-1,TGTGCCAGCAGCGCGTATCTAGCGGGGCTGTTTAATGAGCAGTTCTTC,CASSAYLAGLFNEQFF
-,TRBV12-2,-,TRBJ2-5,TGTGCAAGTCGCTTAGGGACCGGGGGGGAAGAGACCCAGTACTTC,CASRLGTGGEETQYF
-,TRBV6-6,-,TRBJ2-1,TGTGCCAGCTGCAGGGTAGGGGGGGATGAGCAGTTCTTC,CASCRVGGDEQFF
-,TRBV2,-,TRBJ1-1,TGTGCCAGCAGTGGAAAGGAGGAGGGTAACACTGAAGCTTTCTTT,CASSGKEEGNTEAFF
TRBD1,TRBV27,once,TRBJ2-7,TGTGCCAGCAGTCTCGGGACAGGGCTTCCCTACGAGCAGTACTTC,CASSLGTGLPYEQYF
TRBD1,TRBV28,-,TRBJ2-7,TGTGCCAGTCTCGGGACAGGGGGTCCCTACGAGCAGTACTTC,CASLGTGGPYEQYF
-,TRBV30,-,TRBJ2-1,TGTGCCTGGAGTTACTTGAGAGGCTCCTACAATGAGCAGTTCTTC,CAWSYLRGSYNEQFF
-,TRBV30,-,TRBJ2-3,TGTGCCTGGAGGTCCGAGTCGGGTACAGATACGCAGTATTTT,CAWRSESGTDTQYF
-,TRBV13,-,TRBJ1-1,TGTGCCAGCAGCCTCGTCCGGAACACTGAAGCTTTCTTT,CASSLVRNTEAFF
TRBD2,TRBV7-9,-,TRBJ2-3,TGTGCCAGCAGCTTAGAACAACCCGGGACTAGCGGCTCCCATACGCAGTATTTT,CASSLEQPGTSGSHTQYF
-,TRBV5-6,-,TRBJ1-1,TGTGCCAGCAGCGAACGTAAGACCTACACTGAAGCTTTCTTT,CASSERKTYTEAFF
TRBD2,TRBV29-1,-,TRBJ2-1,TGCAGCGGTAGCGGGAGGGCCGTATATGAGCAGTTCTTC,CSGSGRAVYEQFF
-,TRBV19,-,TRBJ1-3,TGTGCCAGTAGTATCAGGAACGGCCCCTCTGGAAACACCATATATTTT,CASSIRNGPSGNTIYF
TRBD1,TRBV7-2,-,TRBJ2-7,TGTGCCAGCAGCCTCGACAGGGGAGGCGTGCGGCAGCAGTACTTC,CASSLDRGGVRQQYF
-,TRBV25-1,-,TRBJ2-1,TGTGCCACCCGAAGGACACTTTCGTACAATGAGCAGTTCTTC,CATRRTLSYNEQFF
TRBD2,TRBV27,many,TRBJ2-7,TGTGCCAGCAGTTTACGGGAGGGCTACGAGCAGTACTTC,CASSLREGYEQYF
TRBD1,TRBV9,-,TRBJ1-2,TGTGCCAGCTCGGCCCTTGAGGGACAGGCTAACTATGGCTACACCTTC,CASSALEGQANYGYTF
-,TRBV27,-,TRBJ2-2,TGTGCCAGCAGTTCTTCAAGGGTAGAGGGGGTTGTCGGGGAGCTGTTTTTT,CASSSSRVEGVVGELFF
-,TRBV19,once,TRBJ1-2,TGTGCCAGTAGTACCCGGACAGAAAACTATGGCTACACCTTC,CASSTRTENYGYTF
TRBD2,TRBV19,-,TRBJ2-1,TGTGCCAGTAGCGCCCTAGCGGGAGGGCCGGGTGAGCAGTTCTTC,CASSALAGGPGEQFF
TRBD1,TRBV27,-,TRBJ2-7,TGTGCCAGCAGTCTTGGACAGGGCATCGACGAGCAGTACTTC,CASSLGQGIDEQYF
TRBD1,TRBV6-1,-,TRBJ2-1,TGTGCCACAAGACAGGGGTTTGGGTACAATGAGCAGTTCTTC,CATRQGFGYNEQFF
-,TRBV6-1,-,TRBJ1-1,TGTGCCAGCAGTGAAGCGCCCAGCCCCAGAGACACTGAAGCTTTCTTT,CASSEAPSPRDTEAFF
-,TRBV19,-,TRBJ2-7,TGTGCCAGTAGTACGAGCTTTACTTACGAGCAGTACTTC,CASSTSFTYEQYF
TRBD2,TRBV7-2,once,TRBJ2-5,TGTGCCAGCAGCCGACTAGCGGGAGGGCCGGAGACCCAGTACTTC,CASSRLAGGPETQYF